The clone carrying this TCR beta chain was seen ten or more times. The data were taken from a study of T cells in Graves' hyperthyroidism and ophthalmopathy. V lost 5 bases to trimming and J lost 4 bases, with 15 bases between them. The CDR3 spans 13 residues. Germline loops: CDR1 DFQATT, CDR2 SNEGSKA (reference sequence). Template material for amplifying TCR beta CDR3 regions consisted of RNA transcripts. The study used the HTBI primer set for a first-round RT-PCR of the TCR CDR3. MiXCR, run by TCRdb on the multiplex PCR reads, gives a single entry per CDR3 protein. The sample shows nearly 600,000 distinct CDR3 sequences, around 14% of them seen only once. Uncontrolled infection, other autoimmune disease, pregnancy or lactation disqualified patients from enrolment. On the basis of clinical symptoms, serum thyroxine and TRAb, thyroid ultrasound and orbital computed tomography, diagnoses were made. Progressors' blood was drawn at hyperthyroidism diagnosis, before ophthalmopathy symptoms.

The sequence was obtained from a woman aged 25 to 45 with Graves' hyperthyroidism that later progressed to Graves' ophthalmopathy. The V and J genes are TRBV20-1 and TRBJ2-7; D tentatively fits TRBD1 or TRBD2 (6 bases each). Input material: blood. CDR3 protein: CSARLGGSYEQYF. The CDR3 DNA sequence: TGCAGTGCTCGACTAGGGGGTAGTTACGAGCAGTACTTC.